The 20 T cell receptor beta chains below all came from one sample that was sequenced in a study of T cell responses to AZD1222 COVID-19 vaccine. The method was immunoSEQ multiplex PCR; TCRdb's version includes in-frame clones alone and lacks a portion of them. The data hold about 99,000 clones, with 93% observed a single time. Sequenced material: peripheral blood, taken on day 0 of AZD1222 vaccination. The receptors come from an adult in good health.

The gene calls are TRBV2 and TRBJ2-5; 12 bases line up with TRBD2. CDR3 length: 16 residues. The V gene end was trimmed by 5 bases and the J gene end by 4 bases; junction bases not matched to a gene: 8. Germline-derived CDR1 and CDR2 are SNHLY and FYNNEI. The CDR3 reads CASSNPTSGSIETQYF. The CDR3 nucleotides read TGTGCCAGCAGTAACCCGACTAGCGGGAGTATAGAGACCCAGTACTTC.

J is TRBJ1-5 and V is TRBV28; 9 bases align to TRBD1. Germline values: CDR1 MDHEN, CDR2 SYDVKM. CDR3 length: 14 residues. Losses at the gene ends were 6 bases for V and 7 bases for J; bases not matched to a gene: 7. The CDR3 region has the DNA TGTGCCAGCAGCGCCGGGACAGGGTCGCAGCCCCAGCATTTT. Residues: CASSAGTGSQPQHF.

The chain is built from TRBV7-9 and TRBJ2-7; 9 nucleotides agree with TRBD2. The trim removed 5 bases at V and 3 bases at J, leaving 14 bases unmatched. The CDR3 is made up of 17 amino acids. The V gene's germline CDR1 is SEHNR and CDR2 FQNEAQ (reference sequence). The CDR3 sequence: CASSPWGGLAGNYEQYF. The CDR3 DNA reads TGTGCCAGCAGCCCCTGGGGAGGGCTAGCGGGAAACTACGAGCAGTACTTC.

The chain links TRBV10-3 to TRBJ2-5; D tentatively reads TRBD1 or TRBD2 (6 bases each). Germline assignment: CDR1 ENHRY and CDR2 SYGVKD. The CDR3 is 14 amino acids. Trimming took off 10 bases at V and 5 bases at J, with 20 bases between the two ends. CDR3 nucleotide sequence: TGTGCCACCTCAGTAGGGGGACTTTGGGAGACCCAGTACTTC. It is translated as CATSVGGLWETQYF.

V gene TRBV7-6 combines with J gene TRBJ1-1; no definite D call. The CDR3 is 16 amino acids. Trimming pared 2 bases from V and 5 bases from J, leaving 18 bases between. Germline lookup yields CDR1 SGHVS and CDR2 FNYEAQ. DNA for the CDR3: TGTGCCAGCAGCTTAATTTTAGGACCCCCGGGGACTGAAGCTTTCTTT. It specifies CASSLILGPPGTEAFF.

The chain recombines TRBV7-9 with TRBJ2-2; D unresolved. The CDR3 contains 14 residues. Germline CDR1 reads SEHNR; CDR2 reads FQNEAQ (reference sequence). V dropped 5 bases and J dropped 0 bases, with 7 bases sitting between them. The CDR3 DNA reads TGTGCCAGCAGCATAGGATCGAACACCGGGGAGCTGTTTTTT. This translates into CASSIGSNTGELFF.

The chain recombines TRBV5-1 with TRBJ1-1, with 7 bases fitting TRBD1. The CDR3 contains 14 residues. V lost 0 bases and J lost 4; bases outside the gene matches: 3. Germline lookup yields CDR1 SGHRS and CDR2 YFSETQ. CDR3 region: CASSLEWDSTEAFF. The CDR3 DNA sequence: TGCGCCAGCAGCTTGGAATGGGACAGCACTGAAGCTTTCTTT.

This clone was seen just once. The chain recombines TRBV5-8 with TRBJ1-1, with 7 bases that match TRBD1. V lost 2 bases, J lost 7 bases, and 11 bases stayed unmatched. Germline-derived CDR1 and CDR2 are SGHTS and YDEGEE. The CDR3 runs to 15 residues. The CDR3 DNA follows: TGTGCCAGCAGCTTCAACCCGGGACAGTTTTTTGAAGCTTTCTTT. This codes for CASSFNPGQFFEAFF. The full variable domain, its missing parts supplied by reference TRBV5-8 and TRBJ1-1, is EAGVTQSPTHLIKTRGQQATLRCSPISGHTSVYWYQQALGLGLQFLLWYDEGEERNRGNFPPRFSGRQFPNYSSELNVNALELEDSALYLCASSFNPGQFFEAFFGQGTRLTVV.

The chain links TRBV9 to TRBJ2-2, with 9 nucleotides matching TRBD1. This CDR3 comprises 20 residues. Germline V gene sequence: CDR1 SGDLS, CDR2 YYNGEE. With 4 bases clipped from V and 1 base from J, the junction kept 17 bases outside the gene matches. CDR3 sequence: CASSHAIGQGRGMNTGELFF. The CDR3 DNA is TGTGCCAGCAGCCACGCGATCGGACAGGGGAGGGGGATGAACACCGGGGAGCTGTTTTTT.

The chain uses TRBV18 and TRBJ2-3; unclear D gene. Germline CDR1 and CDR2: KGHSH and LQKENI. This CDR3 region has 14 residues. The ends were cut back, 2 bases at V and 0 bases at J, with 6 bases in the middle. CDR3 in amino acids: CASSPSDSTDTQYF. In DNA, the CDR3 is TGTGCCAGCTCACCATCCGACAGCACAGATACGCAGTATTTT.

The chain employs TRBV6-4 and TRBJ1-4; D gene uncertain. Germline-derived CDR1 and CDR2 are MRHNA and SNTAGT. Trimming pared 4 bases from V and 5 bases from J, leaving 20 bases between. The CDR3 totals 17 residues. CDR3 amino acids: CASSATLGSLLNEKLFF. Written as DNA, the CDR3 is TGTGCCAGCAGTGCAACCCTAGGCAGCCTCCTAAATGAAAAACTGTTTTTT.

This clone appeared a few times. This rearrangement joins TRBV4-2 to TRBJ1-2; D gene uncertain. The CDR3 consists of 14 residues. Trimming took off 3 bases at V and 4 bases at J, with 12 bases between the two ends. Germline lookup yields CDR1 LGHNA and CDR2 YNFKEQ. This chain's CDR3 is CASSQASGVYGYTF. The CDR3 region has the DNA TGTGCCAGCAGCCAGGCCTCTGGGGTCTATGGCTACACCTTC.

This sequence joins TRBV19 and TRBJ1-5, with TRBD1 as a possible D gene (5 bases). Germline lookup yields CDR1 LNHDA and CDR2 SQIVND (reference sequence). The CDR3 is made up of 13 amino acids. The V end was cut by 7 bases, the J end by 0 bases, with 7 bases between. The chain's CDR3 is CASTTVSNQPQHF. CDR3 nucleotide sequence: TGTGCCAGTACGACAGTTAGCAATCAGCCCCAGCATTTT.

The chain has TRBV6-5 and TRBJ1-3; no clear D gene. Germline CDR1 reads MNHEY; CDR2 reads SVGAGI. With 7 bases removed from V and 2 bases from J, the gap between germline ends came to 9 bases. The CDR3 covers 13 residues. The CDR3 sequence: CASTLGAGNTIYF. As DNA, the CDR3 is TGTGCCAGCACCCTCGGAGCTGGAAACACCATATATTTT.

The chain uses TRBV30 and TRBJ1-4, with TRBD1 as a possible D gene (5 bases). Germline values: CDR1 GTSNPN, CDR2 SVGIG (reference sequence). CDR3 length: 13 residues. Between the trimmed V and J ends, which lost 0 bases and 8 bases, there was a span of 10 bases. The DNA of the CDR3 is TGTGCCTGGAGTGTAAACAGGAAGGAAAAACTGTTTTTT. It specifies CAWSVNRKEKLFF.

Written as DNA, the CDR3 is TGCGCCAGCAGCTTTCAGGCTTCGTTTGGTTCACCCCTCCACTTT. Translating gives CASSFQASFGSPLHF. V usage is TRBV5-1 and J usage is TRBJ1-6, with D unresolved. CDR3 length: 15 amino acids. Trimming cost V 2 bases and J 9 bases, with 15 bases left between them. Germline V gives CDR1 SGHRS, CDR2 YFSETQ.

The rearrangement links TRBV28 to TRBJ2-7; D remains unclear. Germline values: CDR1 MDHEN, CDR2 SYDVKM. The CDR3 length is 14 residues. Trimming left V 6 bases short and J 6 bases short, with 18 bases between. The CDR3 DNA is TGTGCCAGCAGGGAACCGGGCCTTCTGAGCGAGCAGTACTTC. It specifies CASREPGLLSEQYF.

The chain joins TRBV10-2 to TRBJ2-3, with D possibly being TRBD2 (6 bases). The CDR3 is 13 amino acids. The V gene's germline CDR1 is WSHSY and CDR2 SAAADI. V gave up 8 bases and J gave up 0 bases, with 9 bases separating them. The CDR3 here is CASRDFSTDTQYF. DNA for the CDR3: TGCGCCAGCCGGGACTTTAGCACAGATACGCAGTATTTT.

V usage is TRBV7-9 and J usage is TRBJ2-2, with D perhaps matching TRBD1 or TRBD2 (5 bases each). Deletions cut 6 bases from V and 0 bases from J, with 14 bases between. Germline CDR1 SEHNR, CDR2 FQNEAQ (reference sequence). The CDR3 length is 16 residues. The CDR3 sequence: CASRGTAGPNTGELFF. CDR3 nucleotide sequence: TGTGCCAGCAGGGGGACGGCAGGGCCGAACACCGGGGAGCTGTTTTTT. Drawing the rest from reference TRBV7-9 and TRBJ2-2, the complete variable domain is DTGVSQNPRHKITKRGQNVTFRCDPISEHNRLYWYRQTLGQGPEFLTYFQNEAQLEKSRLLSDRFSAERPKGSFSTLEIQRTEQGDSAMYLCASRGTAGPNTGELFFGEGSRLTVL.

The chain combines TRBV11-2 with TRBJ2-3; D unclear. Germline V gene data show CDR1 as SGHAT and CDR2 as FQNNGV. Trimming removed 0 bases at V and 9 bases at J, with 13 bases between. The CDR3 length is 14 residues. CDR3 amino acids: CASSLDPISRTQYF. The CDR3 DNA sequence: TGTGCCAGCAGCTTAGACCCTATTTCACGGACGCAGTATTTT.